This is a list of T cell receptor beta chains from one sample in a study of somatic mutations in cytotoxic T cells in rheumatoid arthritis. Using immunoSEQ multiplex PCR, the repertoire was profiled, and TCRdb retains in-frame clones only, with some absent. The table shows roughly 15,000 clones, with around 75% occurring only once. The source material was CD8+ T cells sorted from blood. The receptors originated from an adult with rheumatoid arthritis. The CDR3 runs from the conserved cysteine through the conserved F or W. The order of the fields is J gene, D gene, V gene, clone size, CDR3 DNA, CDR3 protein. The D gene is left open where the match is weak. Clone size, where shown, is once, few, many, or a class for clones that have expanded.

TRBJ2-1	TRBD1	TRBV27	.	TGTGCCAGCAGTGGACAGGGCCCTTCCTACAATGAGCAGTTCTTC	CASSGQGPSYNEQFF
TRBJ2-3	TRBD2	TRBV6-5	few	TGTGCCAGCAGCACCATAGCGGGTAGCACAGATACGCAGTATTTT	CASSTIAGSTDTQYF
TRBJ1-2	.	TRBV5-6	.	TGTGCCAGCAGCTTGGTAGATAGCCGCTATGGCTACACCTTC	CASSLVDSRYGYTF
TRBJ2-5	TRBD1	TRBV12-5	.	TGTGCTAGTGGTTTGGTAGGTTGGGATATAGACATTAGCAGGGGGCCGGAGACCCAGTACTTC	CASGLVGWDIDISRGPETQYF
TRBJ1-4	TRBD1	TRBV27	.	TGTGCCAGCAGTCCCTGGACAGGGGGTAATGAAAAACTGTTTTTT	CASSPWTGGNEKLFF
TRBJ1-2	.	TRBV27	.	TGTGCCAGCAGCCTTTATGGGGGTAACTATGGCTACACCTTC	CASSLYGGNYGYTF
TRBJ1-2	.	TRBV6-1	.	TGTGCCAGCAGTGAAGCCCGCAGAAACTATGGCTACACCTTC	CASSEARRNYGYTF
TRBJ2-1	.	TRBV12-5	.	TGTGCTAGTTGTTGGGGCTACAATGAGCAGTTCTTC	CASCWGYNEQFF
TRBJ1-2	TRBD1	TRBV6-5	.	TGTGCCAGCAGACGGACAGGAGGGGTTGGCTACACCTTC	CASRRTGGVGYTF
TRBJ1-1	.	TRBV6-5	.	TGTGCCAGCAGTTACAGAGGGGAAGAGGACACTGAAGCTTTCTTT	CASSYRGEEDTEAFF
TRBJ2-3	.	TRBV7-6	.	TGTGCCAGCAGCTTAGGGATTCAGGGCTTTAGCATCACAGATACGCAGTATTTT	CASSLGIQGFSITDTQYF
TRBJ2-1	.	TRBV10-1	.	TGCGCCAGCATTCAGGGACATGAGCAGTTCTTC	CASIQGHEQFF
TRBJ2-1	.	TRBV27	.	TGTGCCAGCAGTTTATCGGGAGCCTACAATGAGCAGTTCTTC	CASSLSGAYNEQFF
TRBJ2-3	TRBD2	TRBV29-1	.	TGCAGCGCCGGACTAGCGGGTACCACAGATACGCAGTATTTT	CSAGLAGTTDTQYF
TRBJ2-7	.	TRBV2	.	TGTGCCAGCAGTGAACCGGGACTGGGACCCTACGAGCAGTACTTC	CASSEPGLGPYEQYF
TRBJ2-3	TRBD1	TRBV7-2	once	TGTGCCAGCAGCTTAGCAAGACAGGGCAGCTCAGATACGCAGTATTTT	CASSLARQGSSDTQYF
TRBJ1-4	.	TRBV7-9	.	TGTGCCAGCAGCTTAGGGACGGGGGGCCTTAGTGAAAAACTGTTTTTT	CASSLGTGGLSEKLFF
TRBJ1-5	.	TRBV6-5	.	TGTGCCAGCAGCCCTGGGGGGGAGCCCCAGCATTTT	CASSPGGEPQHF
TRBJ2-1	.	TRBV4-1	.	TGCGCCAGCAGCCTGGGCGGCTCCTACAATGAGCAGTTCTTC	CASSLGGSYNEQFF
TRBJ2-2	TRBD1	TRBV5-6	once	TGTGCCAGCAGCTTGGCCACAGGGGGGAACACCGGGGAGCTGTTTTTT	CASSLATGGNTGELFF